A single sample is the source of the 8 T cell receptor beta chains below, sequenced in a study of CXCR3-negative and CXCR3-positive naive CD8 T cells. UMI-labeled TRB cDNA libraries were prepared by 5' RACE. TCRdb reanalyzed the 5' RACE reads, giving one entry per CDR3 protein sequence and no DNA. This sample's clone table lists thousands of distinct CDR3 sequences. Sequenced sample: naive CXCR3- CD8+ T cells from blood. Noted subset: CD45RO-CCR7+CD27+CD95- naive CD8+ T cells lacking CXCR3 (TNR3-). The receptors derive from a human donor in good health. Some clones in this sample may be carry-over from other donors' samples.

The chain couples TRBV24-1 to TRBJ2-1. The length of the CDR3 is 11 residues. CDR1 is KGHDR and CDR2 is SFDVKD in the germline V gene. CDR3 protein: CATSQQNEQFF.

This clonotype is classed as medium-sized by frequency. This chain links TRBV6-8 with TRBJ1-5. This CDR3 contains 12 residues. CDR1 and CDR2 (germline): MNHGY, SAAAGT. CDR3 region: CASSRINQPQHF.

This clonotype ranks as medium-sized in terms of frequency. The gene calls are TRBV29-1 and TRBJ2-2; the TCRdb call, TRBD1, lacks DNA for checking. CDR3 length: 16 amino acids. Looked up from germline, CDR1 is SQVTM and CDR2 is ANQGSEA. CDR3 sequence reads: CSVEPGRPGMAGELFF.

The rearrangement uses TRBV7-9 and TRBJ2-7; as DNA is missing, the TRBD1 call by TCRdb cannot be tested. This CDR3 has 16 residues. The germline gives CDR1 SEHNR, CDR2 FQNEAQ (reference sequence). This CDR3 is CASSLAGTGGSYEQYF.

The chain has TRBV2 and TRBJ1-1; TCRdb designates TRBD1, a call that cannot be tested without DNA. The CDR3 contains 15 residues. The germline gives CDR1 SNHLY, CDR2 FYNNEI. The CDR3 is CASSPGTIWNTEAFF.

V and J are TRBV10-3 and TRBJ2-7; the TCRdb call, TRBD2, lacks DNA for checking. The CDR3 contains 13 residues. Germline V gives CDR1 ENHRY, CDR2 SYGVKD. The CDR3 here is CAISGTGTYEQYF.

This clonotype is medium-sized (0.01 to 0.1%) by frequency. The rearrangement joins TRBV29-1 to TRBJ2-2. The CDR3 extends over 13 amino acids. Germline assignment: CDR1 SQVTM and CDR2 ANQGSEA. CDR3 sequence reads: CSVEGPNTGELFF.

The J gene is TRBJ2-7, the V gene TRBV11-2; TCRdb selects TRBD2, and the lack of DNA leaves this call unchecked. The CDR3 sequence is 16 residues long. In germline, CDR1 is SGHAT, CDR2 FQNNGV. CDR3 region: CASSLDSLAGDYEQYF.